Listed below are T cell receptor beta chains from one sample, sequenced in a study of tumor-infiltrating lymphocytes in oesophageal squamous cell carcinoma. TCRdb analysed the PCR reads with MiXCR anew, one entry per CDR3 protein. Of more than 15,000 distinct CDR3 sequences listed, 45% to 50% are singletons. Sequencing used normal esophageal tissue next to the tumor. The origin of the receptors is a female donor with esophageal squamous cell carcinoma. Each CDR3 is given with its conserved first and last residue. Fields, in order: clone size, CDR3 length, D gene, J gene, V gene, CDR3 DNA, CDR3 protein. A D gene is named only where the DNA matches it firmly. Where a row states a size, it is once, few, many or the class of an expanded clone; other rows omit it.

few	13	TRBD1	TRBJ2-3	TRBV7-4	TGTGCCAGTTCGGACAGGGTTAGAGATACGCAGTATTTT	CASSDRVRDTQYF
many	13	NA	TRBJ1-6	TRBV6-1	TGTGCCAGCAGGGACAGTAATAATTCACCCCTCCACTTT	CASRDSNNSPLHF
NA	13	NA	TRBJ1-2	TRBV28	TGTGCCAGCACCCAAGACTGGGGGGGTGGCTACACCTTC	CASTQDWGGGYTF
NA	14	TRBD1	TRBJ1-4	TRBV7-2	TGTGCCAGCAGCGTACGGGCAGGGGGAGAAAAACTGTTTTTT	CASSVRAGGEKLFF
few	16	TRBD2	TRBJ2-1	TRBV7-8	TGTGCCAGCAGCTGGCTAGCGGGAGGGCCTCTGAATGAGCAGTTCTTC	CASSWLAGGPLNEQFF
many	14	NA	TRBJ1-1	TRBV6-1	TGTGCCAGCAGTTATGGAGCAGGGAGCACTGAAGCTTTCTTT	CASSYGAGSTEAFF
NA	12	TRBD1	TRBJ2-6	TRBV10-1	TGCGCCAGCGCTGGACAGGATCTCGTCCTGACTTTC	CASAGQDLVLTF
NA	15	NA	TRBJ1-1	TRBV2	TGTGCCAGCACAGGGCGGGGCGCCTTTAACACTGAAGCTTTCTTT	CASTGRGAFNTEAFF
many	18	NA	TRBJ2-2	TRBV24-1	TGTGCCACCAGTAGGCCGCCGGCAGGGCGTCGACACACCGGGGAGCTGTTTTTT	CATSRPPAGRRHTGELFF
NA	12	NA	TRBJ2-2	TRBV11-3	TGTGCCAGCAGTCCAGGTCCCGGGGAGCTGTTTTTT	CASSPGPGELFF
NA	15	NA	TRBJ2-5	TRBV20-1	TGCAGTGCTAGTTACCCCCCGGGGCCAGGGAATGAGCAGTACTTC	CSASYPPGPGNEQYF
NA	15	TRBD1	TRBJ2-4	TRBV2	TGTGCCAGGAACTGGGAAGGACAGGGCCCAGATACGCAGTACTTC	CARNWEGQGPDTQYF
NA	13	NA	TRBJ2-2	TRBV7-3	TGTGCCAGCAGTAGGCAGGCCACCGGGGAGCTGTTTTTT	CASSRQATGELFF
NA	13	NA	TRBJ2-3	TRBV24-1	TGTGCCACCAGTGACTCTTACAGCTATACGCAGTATTTT	CATSDSYSYTQYF
few	14	NA	TRBJ2-5	TRBV19	TGTGCCAGTAGTATAGGGGTCGGAATGGAGACCCAGTACTTC	CASSIGVGMETQYF
NA	15	TRBD1	TRBJ2-7	TRBV7-6	TGTGCCAGCAGCTCTCGTTGGGGGACAGCCTACGAGCAGTACTTC	CASSSRWGTAYEQYF
many	13	TRBD1	TRBJ2-4	TRBV12-3/TRBV12-4	TGTGCCAGCAGCCCCCGGGACAGGGACAGGCAGTACTTC	CASSPRDRDRQYF
NA	14	TRBD1	TRBJ1-6	TRBV5-1	TGCGCCAGCAGCTCGGGACAGGTTGAGTCACCCCTCCACTTT	CASSSGQVESPLHF
NA	15	TRBD2	TRBJ2-3	TRBV7-3	TGTGCCAGCAGCAAGTGGAGCGGGAATGCAGATACGCAGTATTTT	CASSKWSGNADTQYF
many	15	NA	TRBJ2-3	TRBV5-6	TGTGCCAGCAGCTTGTTGGGACCTAGCACAGATACGCAGTATTTT	CASSLLGPSTDTQYF
NA	12	NA	TRBJ1-2	TRBV7-6	TGTGCCAGCAGCTCGGACCACTATGGCTACACCTTC	CASSSDHYGYTF
once	13	TRBD2	TRBJ2-1	TRBV7-6	TGTGCTAGCAGCCCTAGGACTAGCGGTGAGCAGTTCTTC	CASSPRTSGEQFF
few	14	TRBD2	TRBJ2-5	TRBV5-1	TGCGCCAGCAGCTTCGGGACTAGCGGAGAGACCCAGTACTTC	CASSFGTSGETQYF
few	13	NA	TRBJ2-5	TRBV7-2	TGTGCCAGCAGCAGGGGGGTTGGAGAGACCCAGTACTTC	CASSRGVGETQYF
many	16	TRBD2	TRBJ2-1	TRBV7-2	TGTGCCAGCAGCTTACCGCGAGTGGTGGGGGGGAATGAGCAGTTCTTC	CASSLPRVVGGNEQFF
once	15	TRBD1	TRBJ2-5	TRBV11-2	TGTGCCAGCAGCCCATGGACAGGGGGCCTCGAGACCCAGTACTTC	CASSPWTGGLETQYF
NA	12	NA	TRBJ2-2	TRBV7-2	TGTGCCAGCAGCTTGTTTTCACGGGAGCTGTTTTTT	CASSLFSRELFF
many	12	NA	TRBJ1-3	TRBV28	TGTGCCAGCAGAGAGACTGGAAACACCATATATTTT	CASRETGNTIYF
few	14	NA	TRBJ2-7	TRBV28	TGTGCCAGCAGTTTATATCAGGGTCACCACGAGCAGTACTTC	CASSLYQGHHEQYF
once	13	NA	TRBJ1-4	TRBV6-6	TGTGCCAGCCGCAGGGAGAGGAATGAAAAACTGTTTTTT	CASRRERNEKLFF
NA	16	NA	TRBJ2-7	TRBV6-2/TRBV6-3	TGTGCCAGCAGTTACCCGTGGTTACAGCTTTCCTACGAGCAGTACTTC	CASSYPWLQLSYEQYF
NA	15	NA	TRBJ2-7	TRBV6-1	TGTGCCAGCAGTCAGATTAACGGACTGACCTACGAGCAGTACTTC	CASSQINGLTYEQYF
few	12	NA	TRBJ2-7	TRBV11-2	TGTGCCAGCACCTCGGCGGGCGGGAAGCAGTACTTC	CASTSAGGKQYF
NA	12	NA	TRBJ1-1	TRBV12-3/TRBV12-4	TGTGCCAGCAGCTCTGACTACCCTGAAGCTTTCTTT	CASSSDYPEAFF
NA	14	TRBD1	TRBJ1-1	TRBV27	TGTGCCAGCAGTTTCAAACAGGGGGCCACTGAAGCTTTCTTT	CASSFKQGATEAFF
NA	15	TRBD1	TRBJ2-6	TRBV11-2	TGTGCCAGCAGCTCGGGACAGGCCGGGGCCAACGTCCTGACTTTC	CASSSGQAGANVLTF
NA	15	TRBD1	TRBJ2-7	TRBV20-1	TGCAGTGCCCGCACCCCGGACAGGGGGCTATACGAGCAGTACTTC	CSARTPDRGLYEQYF
many	14	TRBD1	TRBJ2-7	TRBV12-3/TRBV12-4	TGTGCCAGCAGCCCGCCGGGACAGGGTGTCGAGCAGTACTTC	CASSPPGQGVEQYF
few	15	NA	TRBJ2-5	TRBV28	TGTGCCAGCAGTTTACGTGGCAGGGCGGGAGAGACCCAGTACTTC	CASSLRGRAGETQYF
few	13	NA	TRBJ2-7	TRBV7-2	TGTGCCAGCAGCTTAAATTTAGCTTTCGAGCAGTACTTC	CASSLNLAFEQYF
once	13	NA	TRBJ2-7	TRBV10-2	TGCGCCAGCAGTGAAGGTAGGATTGGGGAGCAGTACTTC	CASSEGRIGEQYF
NA	16	TRBD2	TRBJ2-5	TRBV7-6	TGTGCCAGCAGCTACCTAGCGGGAGGGGTCCAAGAGACCCAGTACTTC	CASSYLAGGVQETQYF
NA	18	TRBD2	TRBJ2-3	TRBV7-2	TGTGCCAGCCTCCGTGCGGGAGGGCGAGGTCGCGGTACAGATACGCAGTATTTT	CASLRAGGRGRGTDTQYF
many	12	NA	TRBJ2-1	TRBV6-1	TGTGCCAGCTGCCGCTTTGGGAATGAGCAGTTCTTC	CASCRFGNEQFF
NA	14	NA	TRBJ1-5	TRBV7-9	TGTGCCAGCAGCTTAGCAGGGGGGGGTCAGCCCCAGCATTTT	CASSLAGGGQPQHF
few	18	TRBD2	TRBJ2-3	TRBV2	TGTGCCAGCAGTGGAGGGCGGGGGGGCTTTTCTTCATCAGATACGCAGTATTTT	CASSGGRGGFSSSDTQYF
NA	15	NA	TRBJ1-1	TRBV7-8	TGTGCCAGCAGCTTAGATCTTGGATTGAACACTGAAGCTTTCTTT	CASSLDLGLNTEAFF
NA	21	TRBD1	TRBJ2-1	TRBV11-2	TGTGCCAGCAGCAATCTCGGGGGTCCCGGGACAGGGTCCATAGGCTACAATGAGCAGTTCTTC	CASSNLGGPGTGSIGYNEQFF
NA	16	NA	TRBJ2-7	TRBV7-2	TGTGCCAGCAGCTCCATGAGCACCGCGGGAATCTACGAGCAGTACTTC	CASSSMSTAGIYEQYF
NA	16	TRBD2	TRBJ2-2	TRBV5-1	TGCGCCAGCAGCTTGTCGGCGGGAGGGCTGGCCGGGGAGCTGTTTTTT	CASSLSAGGLAGELFF
many	16	TRBD2	TRBJ2-1	TRBV27	TGTGCCAGCAGTACCGGACTAGCGGAAACCTACAATGAGCAGTTCTTC	CASSTGLAETYNEQFF